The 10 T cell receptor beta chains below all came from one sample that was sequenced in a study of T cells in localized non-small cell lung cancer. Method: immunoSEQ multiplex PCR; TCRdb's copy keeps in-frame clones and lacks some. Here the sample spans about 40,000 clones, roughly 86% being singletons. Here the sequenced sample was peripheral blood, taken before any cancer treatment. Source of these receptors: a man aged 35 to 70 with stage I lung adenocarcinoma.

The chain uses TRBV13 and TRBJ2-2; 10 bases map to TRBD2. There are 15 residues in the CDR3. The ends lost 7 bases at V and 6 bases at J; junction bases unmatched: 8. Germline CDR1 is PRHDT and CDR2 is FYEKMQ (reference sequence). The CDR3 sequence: CASTKAGGPSGELFF. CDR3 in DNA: TGTGCCAGCACCAAAGCGGGAGGGCCCTCCGGGGAGCTGTTTTTT.

CDR3 bases: TGTGCCAGCCTCAGGCGGGGTCGCAATCAGCCCCAGCATTTT. It codes for CASLRRGRNQPQHF. This rearrangement joins TRBV28 to TRBJ1-5; D is ambiguous. Germline V CDR1 and CDR2: MDHEN, SYDVKM. The CDR3 loop spans 14 amino acids. With 8 bases removed from V and 2 bases from J, the gap between germline ends came to 13 bases.

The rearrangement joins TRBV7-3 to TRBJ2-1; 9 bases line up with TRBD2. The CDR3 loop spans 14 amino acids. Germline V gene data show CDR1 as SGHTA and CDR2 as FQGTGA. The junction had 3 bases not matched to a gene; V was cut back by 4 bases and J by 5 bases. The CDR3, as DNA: TGTGCCAGCAGCTCCGGACTAGCGAACAATGAGCAGTTCTTC. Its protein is CASSSGLANNEQFF.

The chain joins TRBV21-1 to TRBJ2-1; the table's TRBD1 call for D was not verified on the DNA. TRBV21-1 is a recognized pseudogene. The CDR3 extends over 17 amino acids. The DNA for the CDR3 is TGTGCCAGCAGCAACCGGGACAGCCTTGCCCGTATTAATGAGCAGTTCTTC. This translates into CASSNRDSLARINEQFF.

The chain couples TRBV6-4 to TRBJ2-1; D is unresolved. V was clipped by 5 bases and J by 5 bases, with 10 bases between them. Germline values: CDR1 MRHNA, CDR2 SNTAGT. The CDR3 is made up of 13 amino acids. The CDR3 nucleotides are TGTGCCAGCAGTTTGGAAGCCGACAATGAGCAGTTCTTC. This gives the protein CASSLEADNEQFF.

The CDR3 nucleotides are TGCGCCAGCAGCCAAGAAACCTCTGCCTACGGTGAGCAGTTCTTC. Amino acids: CASSQETSAYGEQFF. This rearrangement joins TRBV4-3 to TRBJ2-1; D call uncertain. There are 15 residues in the CDR3. CDR1 LGHNA and CDR2 YSLEER come from the germline V gene. Trimming removed 0 bases at V and 9 bases at J, with 15 bases between.

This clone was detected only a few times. The CDR3 reads CATSNGGKETQYF. The CDR3, as DNA: TGTGCCACCAGCAACGGAGGGAAAGAGACCCAGTACTTC. V gene TRBV15 combines with J gene TRBJ2-5; D is perhaps TRBD2 (6 bases). Trimming cost V 4 bases and J 3 bases, with 9 bases left between them. CDR3 length: 13 residues. Germline CDR1 reads LNHNV; CDR2 reads YYDKDF (reference sequence).

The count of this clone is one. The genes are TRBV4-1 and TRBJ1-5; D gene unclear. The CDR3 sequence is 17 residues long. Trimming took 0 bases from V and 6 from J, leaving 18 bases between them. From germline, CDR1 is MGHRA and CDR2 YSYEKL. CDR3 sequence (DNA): TGCGCCAGCAGCCAAGATGGGAGGCGGACGGATCTTCAGCCCCAGCATTTT. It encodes CASSQDGRRTDLQPQHF.

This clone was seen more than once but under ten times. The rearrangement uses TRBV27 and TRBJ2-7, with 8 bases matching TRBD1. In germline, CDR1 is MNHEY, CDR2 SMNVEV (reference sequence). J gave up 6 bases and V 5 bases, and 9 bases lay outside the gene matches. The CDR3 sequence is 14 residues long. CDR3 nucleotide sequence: TGTGCCAGCAGTCCGCGACAGGGGATGGGCGAGCAGTACTTC. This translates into CASSPRQGMGEQYF.

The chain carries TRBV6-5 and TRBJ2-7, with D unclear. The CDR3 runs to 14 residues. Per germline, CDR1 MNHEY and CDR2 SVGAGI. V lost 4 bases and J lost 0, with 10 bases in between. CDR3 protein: CASSSGPSSYEQYF. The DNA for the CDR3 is TGTGCCAGCAGTTCCGGGCCGAGCTCCTACGAGCAGTACTTC.